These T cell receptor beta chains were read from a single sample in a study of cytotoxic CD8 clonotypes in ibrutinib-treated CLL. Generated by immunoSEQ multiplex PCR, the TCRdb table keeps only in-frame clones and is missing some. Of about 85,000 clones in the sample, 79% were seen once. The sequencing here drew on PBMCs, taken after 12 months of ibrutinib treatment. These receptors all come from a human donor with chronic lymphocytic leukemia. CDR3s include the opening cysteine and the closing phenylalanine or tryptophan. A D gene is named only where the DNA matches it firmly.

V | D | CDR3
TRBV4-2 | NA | CASSQGQNTEAFF
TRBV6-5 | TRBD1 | CASSPRGLGTDTQYF
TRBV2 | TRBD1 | CASWAPGQGPEAFF
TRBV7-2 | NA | CASSPDSHQPQHF
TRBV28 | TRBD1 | CASSLPRGNYNPGELFF
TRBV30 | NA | CAWRGTVGETQYF
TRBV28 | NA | CASSPGQSDYGYTF
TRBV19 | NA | CASSIAGHSHGYTF
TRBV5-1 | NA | CASSFQASRDTEAFF
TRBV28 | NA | CASSLPGHSNQPQHF
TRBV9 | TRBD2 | CASSAVAGVAETQYF
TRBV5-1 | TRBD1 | CASSVRQGLNEKLFF
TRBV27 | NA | CASSPSSYNSPLHF
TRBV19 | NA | CASTRGPSYEQYF
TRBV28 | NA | CASSFPNQPQHF
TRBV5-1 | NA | CASSWGGNQPQHF
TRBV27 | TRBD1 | CASSYEPGQGYEQYF
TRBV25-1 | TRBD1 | CASGPGWTGQIYNEQFF
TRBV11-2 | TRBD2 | CASSPRLAGGRNTGELFF
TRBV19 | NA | CAAAGTTVFGYTF
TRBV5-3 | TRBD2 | CARSNSGGVYNEQFF
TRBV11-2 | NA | CASSPENYEQYF
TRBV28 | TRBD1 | CASTQTSGGTGRNQPQHF
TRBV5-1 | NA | CASGAVPHEQYF
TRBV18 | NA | CASTQLRQNNEQFF
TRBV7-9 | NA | CASSFRIAAYEQYF
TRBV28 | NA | CASSPTSNYGYTF
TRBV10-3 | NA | CAIRPSLGPGEYF
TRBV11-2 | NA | CASSSWGPSTDTQYF
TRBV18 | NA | CASSRSGWDNQPQHF
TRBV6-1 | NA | CASSPLRGLRQPQHF
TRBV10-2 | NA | CASMPPGLGEQFF
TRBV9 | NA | CASSVGDTQYF
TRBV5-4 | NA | CASSLAWGTHEQYF
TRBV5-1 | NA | CASSSEVGELFF
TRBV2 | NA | CASSEVAVGTRETQYF
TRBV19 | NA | CASSAGGETQYF
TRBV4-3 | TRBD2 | CASSQDVASGSTDTQYF
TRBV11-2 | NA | CASSLDRAGYTF
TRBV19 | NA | CASSPYPEQGYYTF
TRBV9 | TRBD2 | CASSLGGASGRGNEQFF
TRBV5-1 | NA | CASSLPSDTQYF
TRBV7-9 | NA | CASSPRDSPKAFF